The rows below give T cell receptor beta chains drawn from one sample of a study of T cell repertoires in cytomegalovirus infection. Antigens of these TCRs are unknown. In TCRdb, the reads were re-called with MiXCR into one record per CDR3 protein. The sample has fewer than 30,000 distinct CDR3 sequences, 15% to 20% seen once. The sample consisted of CD8+ T cells from cultured PBMCs, taken from culture after CMV antigen stimulation. These receptors were taken from a human donor in good health (CMV status not recorded). Some clones in this sample may be carry-over from other donors' samples. The CDR3 runs from the conserved cysteine through the conserved F or W. D genes are given only for firm matches. Rows may omit the clone size; those that give it use once, few, many or a size class.

J: TRBJ2-2; V: TRBV27; size: few; D: TRBD2; CDR3: CASTYSGGAGTGELFF; DNA: TGTGCCAGCACCTATAGCGGGGGGGCAGGCACCGGGGAGCTGTTTTTT
J: TRBJ2-1; V: TRBV6-5; size: -; D: -; CDR3: CASSYLGRGSYNEQFF; DNA: TGTGCCAGCAGTTACCTGGGCAGGGGCTCCTACAATGAGCAGTTCTTC
J: TRBJ1-1; V: TRBV6-2/TRBV6-3; size: few; D: TRBD1; CDR3: CASSKSDRATTEAFF; DNA: TGTGCCAGCAGTAAATCCGACAGGGCTACCACTGAAGCTTTCTTT
J: TRBJ2-1; V: TRBV11-2; size: few; D: -; CDR3: CASSPRRKQGYTHNEQFF; DNA: TGTGCCAGCAGCCCTAGGAGGAAGCAGGGATATACCCACAATGAGCAGTTCTTC
J: TRBJ1-1; V: TRBV19; size: many; D: TRBD1; CDR3: CASSTGQGATEAFF; DNA: TGTGCCAGTAGTACCGGACAGGGGGCCACTGAAGCTTTCTTT
J: TRBJ2-1; V: TRBV7-2; size: -; D: -; CDR3: CASSPPGNNEQFF; DNA: TGTGCCAGCAGCCCCCCGGGGAACAATGAGCAGTTCTTC
J: TRBJ2-3; V: TRBV7-2; size: -; D: -; CDR3: CASSPYRGGSDTQYF; DNA: TGTGCCAGCAGCCCATACAGGGGGGGGTCAGATACGCAGTATTTT
J: TRBJ1-3; V: TRBV7-6; size: -; D: -; CDR3: CASSLYPDRDSGNTIYF; DNA: TGTGCCAGCAGCTTGTATCCGGACAGAGACTCTGGAAACACCATATATTTT
J: TRBJ2-1; V: TRBV11-3; size: few; D: TRBD1; CDR3: CASSRAGTGGIEQFF; DNA: TGTGCCAGCAGCCGTGCCGGGACAGGGGGAATTGAGCAGTTCTTC
J: TRBJ2-1; V: TRBV6-5; size: -; D: TRBD2; CDR3: CASSYKLAGGGEQFF; DNA: TGTGCCAGCAGTTACAAACTAGCGGGGGGCGGAGAGCAGTTCTTC